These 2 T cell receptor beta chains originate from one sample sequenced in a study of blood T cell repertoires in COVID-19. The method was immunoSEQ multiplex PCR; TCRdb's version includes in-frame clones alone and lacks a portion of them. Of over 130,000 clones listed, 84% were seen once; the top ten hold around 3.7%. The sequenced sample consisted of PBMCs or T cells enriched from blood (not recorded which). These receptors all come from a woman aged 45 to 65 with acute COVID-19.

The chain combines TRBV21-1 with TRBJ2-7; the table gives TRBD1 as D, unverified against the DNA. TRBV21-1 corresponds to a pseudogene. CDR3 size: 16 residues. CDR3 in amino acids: CASSPPKEQGAREQYF. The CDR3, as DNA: TGTGCCAGCAGCCCCCCCAAGGAGCAGGGGGCGCGGGAGCAGTACTTC.

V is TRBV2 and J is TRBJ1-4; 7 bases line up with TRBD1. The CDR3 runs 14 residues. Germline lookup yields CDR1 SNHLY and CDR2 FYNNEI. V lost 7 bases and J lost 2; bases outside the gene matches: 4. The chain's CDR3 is CASTKTGTNEKLFF. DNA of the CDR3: TGTGCCAGCACCAAGACAGGGACTAATGAAAAACTGTTTTTT.